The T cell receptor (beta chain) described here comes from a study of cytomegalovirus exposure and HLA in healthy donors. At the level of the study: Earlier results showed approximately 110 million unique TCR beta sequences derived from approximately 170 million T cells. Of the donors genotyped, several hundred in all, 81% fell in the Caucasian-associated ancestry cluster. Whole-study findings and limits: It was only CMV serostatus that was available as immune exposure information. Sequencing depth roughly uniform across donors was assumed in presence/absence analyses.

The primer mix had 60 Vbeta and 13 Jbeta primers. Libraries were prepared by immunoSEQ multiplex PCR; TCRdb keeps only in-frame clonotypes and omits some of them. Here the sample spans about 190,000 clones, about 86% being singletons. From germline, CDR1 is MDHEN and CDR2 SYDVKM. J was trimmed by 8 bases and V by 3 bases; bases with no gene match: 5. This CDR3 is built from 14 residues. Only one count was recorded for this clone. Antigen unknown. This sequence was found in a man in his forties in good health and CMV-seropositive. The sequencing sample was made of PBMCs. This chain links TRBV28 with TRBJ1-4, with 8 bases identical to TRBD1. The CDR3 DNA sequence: TGTGCCAGCAGTTTGCAGGGGGCTGGGGAAAAACTGTTTTTT. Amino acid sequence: CASSLQGAGEKLFF.